This T cell receptor beta chain came from a study of identical twins. Carrying unique molecular identifiers, the cDNA also gained a universal primer site through template switching. MiXCR, applied by TCRdb to the 5' RACE reads, yields one record per CDR3 protein. The sample lists around 250,000 distinct CDR3 sequences; roughly 7% were seen once. This CDR3 spans 13 amino acids. V lost 3 bases, J lost 13 bases, and 8 bases stayed unmatched. Per germline, CDR1 MNHEY and CDR2 SMNVEV (reference sequence). This clonotype showed up many times. These records were also assigned to another study, of yellow fever vaccine responses in identical twins.

The sequence came from a woman between 18 and 29 years old in good health. The material sequenced was memory (CD45RO+) T cells sorted from blood. The chain uses TRBV27 and TRBJ2-1, with 8 bases matching TRBD1. The CDR3 reads CASSFTRGRSQFF. DNA for the CDR3: TGTGCCAGCAGTTTTACCAGGGGGCGATCCCAGTTCTTC.